This T cell receptor (beta chain) was obtained from a study of T-cell reconstitution after alpha-beta-depleted transplantation in children. The CDR3 totals 14 residues. Germline-derived CDR1 and CDR2 are LGHDT and YNNKEL (reference sequence). The V gene lost 4 bases and the J gene lost 6 bases, with 15 bases spanning the gap. This clonotype has only a few counts. A library of TCRbeta sequences, prepared with unique molecular identifiers, was generated. TCRdb used MiXCR to reprocess the PCR reads, holding one entry per CDR3 protein. The sample shows about 270,000 distinct CDR3 sequences, more than 8% of them seen only once.

The sequence came from a human donor who donated a stem cell graft to a child with SCID. The chain couples TRBV3-1 to TRBJ1-2, with D perhaps TRBD1 (5 bases). The sequencing here drew on PBMCs from the stem cell graft donor, taken from the stem cell graft. CDR3 nucleotides: TGTGCCAGCAGCCGTGTGGGACGGGGGGATGGCTACACCTTC. Translated, it gives CASSRVGRGDGYTF.